The 10 T cell receptor beta chains below were found in one sample sequenced in a study of blood T cell repertoires in COVID-19. This table comes from immunoSEQ multiplex PCR, and its TCRdb copy is limited to in-frame clones, with some not included. This sample has a few hundred thousand clones, with 70% to 90% found just once. The sample taken for sequencing was PBMCs or T cells enriched from blood (not recorded which). These receptors all stem from a woman aged 25 to 39 who had recovered from COVID-19.

V is TRBV6-5 and J is TRBJ2-7; tentatively, D is TRBD2 (6 bases). The V end lost 0 bases, the J end lost 1 base, and 10 bases lay between the germline ends. Germline CDR1 MNHEY, CDR2 SVGAGI. CDR3 length: 15 amino acids. The CDR3 sequence: CASSYSGGPSYEQYF. For the CDR3, the DNA is TGTGCCAGCAGTTACTCGGGGGGACCGTCCTACGAGCAGTACTTC.

The CDR3, as DNA: TGCGCCAGCACCGGACTAGCGGGGGCAATCGTGGAGGATGAGCAGTTCTTC. This codes for CASTGLAGAIVEDEQFF. The rearrangement joins TRBV10-2 to TRBJ2-1; 13 bases match TRBD2. From germline, CDR1 is WSHSY and CDR2 SAAADI. V was pared by 7 bases and J by 8 bases, with 14 bases of the junction left unmatched. CDR3 length: 17 amino acids.

J is TRBJ2-3 and V is TRBV7-9, with a tentative D call TRBD1 (6 bases). Germline-derived CDR1 and CDR2 are SEHNR and FQNEAQ (reference sequence). V was pared by 7 bases and J by 0 bases, with 17 bases between. This CDR3 spans 16 amino acids. This CDR3 is CASKDGTLYSTDTQYF. The DNA of the CDR3 is TGTGCCAGCAAGGACGGGACACTCTATAGCACAGATACGCAGTATTTT.

V usage is TRBV9 and J usage is TRBJ2-3; 8 positions agree with TRBD2. V lost 0 bases and J lost 5; bases outside the gene matches: 8. This CDR3 spans 16 amino acids. Germline assignment: CDR1 SGDLS and CDR2 YYNGEE. The DNA of the CDR3 is TGTGCCAGCAGCGTAGCGGCGGGGGGCTTTATAGATACGCAGTATTTT. As protein: CASSVAAGGFIDTQYF. The variable domain in full, completed from reference TRBV9 and TRBJ2-3, reads DSGVTQTPKHLITATGQRVTLRCSPRSGDLSVYWYQQSLDQGLQFLIQYYNGEERAKGNILERFSAQQFPDLHSELNLSSLELGDSALYFCASSVAAGGFIDTQYFGPGTRLTVL.

The chain joins TRBV19 to TRBJ1-5; perhaps TRBD1 as D (6 bases). V was pared by 3 bases and J by 5 bases, with 20 bases between. Germline values: CDR1 LNHDA, CDR2 SQIVND (reference sequence). The CDR3 has 17 amino acids. CDR3 DNA: TGTGCCAGTAGTATTTTCCCCGTTGGGGGGGCGGATCAGCCCCAGCATTTT. Translation gives CASSIFPVGGADQPQHF.

V gene TRBV4-2 combines with J gene TRBJ2-6; the match to TRBD2 covers 11 bases. The CDR3 has 17 amino acids. The V segment lost 4 bases and the J segment 1 base; nucleotides outside the gene matches: 3. Germline CDR1 and CDR2: LGHNA and YNFKEQ. CDR3 in amino acids: CASSRGLAGSGANVLTF. In DNA form, the CDR3 reads TGTGCCAGCAGCCGTGGACTAGCGGGTTCTGGGGCCAACGTCCTGACTTTC.

The V call is TRBV7-9, the J call TRBJ2-3; D might be TRBD2 (7 bases). The V end lost 1 base, the J end lost 3 bases, and 11 bases lay between the germline ends. Germline V CDR1 and CDR2: SEHNR, FQNEAQ (reference sequence). This CDR3 spans 15 amino acids. The CDR3 DNA reads TGTGCCAGCAGCTTAGAGGGGGGGCTTACAGATACGCAGTATTTT. Translation gives CASSLEGGLTDTQYF.

V is TRBV5-5 and J is TRBJ1-1; 10 positions agree with TRBD1. The CDR3 runs 17 residues. V lost 3 bases and J lost 4; bases outside the gene matches: 12. From germline, CDR1 is SGHKS and CDR2 YYEKEE (reference sequence). The CDR3 loop reads CASSSWDRGLKGTEAFF. In DNA, the CDR3 is TGTGCCAGCAGCTCGTGGGACAGGGGTCTGAAGGGCACTGAAGCTTTCTTT.

The chain links TRBV11-3 to TRBJ2-5; TRBD1 might be the D (6 bases). Trimming took 5 bases from V and 6 from J, leaving 19 bases between them. CDR1 and CDR2 from the germline V gene are SGHNT and YENEEA. The CDR3 length is 15 residues. CDR3: CASSQPDSWGQTQYF. For the CDR3, the DNA is TGTGCCAGCAGCCAGCCGGACTCCTGGGGGCAGACCCAGTACTTC.

This clone has only one observation. The chain uses TRBV7-9 and TRBJ2-5; D perhaps matches TRBD1 (6 bases). The germline V gene has CDR1 SEHNR and CDR2 FQNEAQ (reference sequence). V shed 3 bases and J shed 0 bases, with 8 bases lying between them. The CDR3 is 14 residues long. The CDR3 region is CASSFTGYQETQYF. The CDR3, as DNA: TGTGCCAGCAGCTTTACAGGGTACCAAGAGACCCAGTACTTC. Complete variable domain (other parts from reference TRBV7-9 and TRBJ2-5): DTGVSQNPRHKITKRGQNVTFRCDPISEHNRLYWYRQTLGQGPEFLTYFQNEAQLEKSRLLSDRFSAERPKGSFSTLEIQRTEQGDSAMYLCASSFTGYQETQYFGPGTRLLVL.